This T cell receptor beta chain was found in a study of CD8 T cells in ankylosing spondylitis. Study findings and constraints: From matched ankylosing spondylitis synovial fluid, disease-linked clones were reportedly recovered at significantly enriched levels. Earlier literature documents some of the motif variants in reactive arthritis synovial fluid and blood. CD8+ disease-linked clones were present at relatively low frequencies in blood. What seemed typical of ankylosing spondylitis blood was a TCR beta motif built from roughly eight highly homologous variants.

A word on this clonotype: The antigen is not known.

The TCR beta libraries were generated through quantitative 5'-RACE incorporating molecular barcodes. MiXCR, run by TCRdb on the 5' RACE reads, gives a single entry per CDR3 protein. Of about 800,000 distinct CDR3 sequences listed, roughly 12% are singletons. The CDR3 extends over 16 amino acids. Germline lookup yields CDR1 LNHDA and CDR2 SQIVND (reference sequence). The V gene lost 5 bases and the J gene lost 2 bases, with 16 bases spanning the gap. This sequence originates from a male donor with ankylosing spondylitis. V usage is TRBV19 and J usage is TRBJ2-1, with TRBD2 as a possible D gene (5 bases). Sequenced material: blood, either unsorted or a sorted T cell fraction (not recorded which). In nucleotides, the CDR3 is TGTGCCAGTAGTGTCGCTAGCTTGACGCCCTACAATGAGCAGTTCTTC. It is translated as CASSVASLTPYNEQFF.